Described below is a single T cell receptor (beta chain) sequence and its context. Antigen unknown. The naive CD8+ gate required CD45RO-CCR7+CD27+CD95- phenotype. This sample was taken from a study of CXCR3-negative and CXCR3-positive naive CD8 T cells. Study-level results: TCR interaction strength was inferred from TRB CDR3 physicochemistry, as CD5 matched across naive subsets. Comparison of naive cells showed more hydrophobic TRB CDR3s in CXCR3-positive than in CXCR3-negative naive cells. Whereas both naive subsets had comparably high diversity, memory CD8+ cells had much lower diversity.

This CDR3 is built from 18 residues. Germline assignment: CDR1 SQVTM and CDR2 ANQGSEA. UMI-labeled 5' RACE yielded the TRB cDNA libraries. From its re-call of the 5' RACE reads, TCRdb lists each CDR3 protein once, without DNA. The record lists over 55,000 distinct CDR3 sequences, of which the ten most abundant hold around 4.9%. The material sequenced was naive CXCR3+ CD8+ T cells from blood. The subset: CD45RO-CCR7+CD27+CD95- naive CD8+ T cells expressing CXCR3 (TNR3+). This receptor was taken from a human donor in good health. Some clones in this sample may be carry-over from other donors' samples. The chain joins TRBV29-1 to TRBJ1-3. CDR3 sequence: CSVEDYEDSKASGNTIYF.